The 11 T cell receptor beta chains below come from one sample, sequenced in a study of blood T cells in healthy people across ages. A J-beta primer mix and a sample-barcoded 5' primer were used in a second PCR of about 6 to 12 cycles. TCRdb redid the calling of the 5' RACE reads with MiXCR, one entry per CDR3 protein. The data show roughly 1,500,000 distinct CDR3 sequences, with roughly 32% seen just once and about 11% held by the top ten. The sequencing sample was made of blood. Receptors originate from a woman in her 30s in good health.

V and J are TRBV11-3 and TRBJ2-5; D is perhaps TRBD1 or TRBD2 (5 bases each). The CDR3 is 16 amino acids. The germline V and J ends were trimmed by 5 bases and 2 bases, with 18 bases remaining between them. Germline assignment: CDR1 SGHNT and CDR2 YENEEA. Here the CDR3 DNA reads TGTGCCAGCAGCGGGGGACCGGCCGGTGAACAAGAGACCCAGTACTTC. Amino acid sequence: CASSGGPAGEQETQYF.

Concerning this clonotype: A much larger clone sits a single nucleotide away, making a read error possible. The chain couples TRBV29-1 to TRBJ2-3; a possible D gene is TRBD2 (5 bases). CDR3 length: 13 residues. The germline V gene has CDR1 SQVTM and CDR2 ANQGSEA. The ends were cut back, 4 bases at V and 4 bases at J, with 12 bases in the middle. In DNA form, the CDR3 reads TGCAGCGTTGGTCCTGTTAGCGCAGATACGCAGTATTTT. As protein: CSVGPVSADTQYF.

The sample holds many counts of this clonotype. The gene calls are TRBV30 and TRBJ2-7; D uncertain. CDR1 is GTSNPN, CDR2 SVGIG, per germline (reference sequence). CDR3 length: 11 amino acids. The V end was cut by 0 bases, the J end by 3 bases, with 3 bases between. CDR3 in DNA: TGTGCCTGGAGTGTAGGCTACGAGCAGTACTTC. The encoded protein is CAWSVGYEQYF.

The V gene is TRBV4-2, the J gene TRBJ2-7, with D perhaps matching TRBD2 (6 bases). Trimming shortened V by 1 base and J by 0 bases, and 10 bases separated the two germline ends. Germline lookup yields CDR1 LGHNA and CDR2 YNFKEQ. The CDR3 consists of 15 residues. The CDR3 coding sequence is TGTGCCAGCAGCCAAGGCGGGGCCCCCTCCTACGAGCAGTACTTC. It yields the protein CASSQGGAPSYEQYF.

The rearrangement links TRBV28 to TRBJ2-3; D unclear. Germline assignment: CDR1 MDHEN and CDR2 SYDVKM. Trimming removed 8 bases from V and 6 bases from J, with 15 bases in between. CDR3 size: 13 residues. DNA for the CDR3: TGTGCCAGCCGATCAAATGTGTTGGATACGCAGTATTTT. Protein product: CASRSNVLDTQYF.

This clonotype was found a few times. The chain uses TRBV25-1 and TRBJ1-2, with a weak D call TRBD1 (6 bases). CDR1 and CDR2 from the germline V gene are MGHDK and SYGVNS. V shed 7 bases and J shed 4 bases, with 22 bases lying between them. The CDR3 is 16 amino acids. The chain's CDR3 is CASNPSEFGGVYGYTF. CDR3 bases: TGTGCCAGCAACCCGTCTGAATTTGGGGGCGTCTATGGCTACACCTTC.

The V call is TRBV20-1, the J call TRBJ1-2; TRBD1 matches 7 bases. The CDR3 totals 11 residues. The trim removed 6 bases at V and 7 bases at J, leaving 5 bases unmatched. Germline V gene sequence: CDR1 DFQATT, CDR2 SNEGSKA (reference sequence). For the CDR3, the DNA is TGCAGTGCGACAGGGTTGAGTGGCTACACCTTC. Residues: CSATGLSGYTF.

This clonotype came up a few times. V and J are TRBV15 and TRBJ2-5; the D gene is possibly TRBD2 (6 bases). The CDR3 spans 14 residues. Germline V gene lookup returns CDR1 LNHNV and CDR2 YYDKDF (reference sequence). Trimming shortened V by 3 bases and J by 1 base, and 9 bases separated the two germline ends. CDR3 sequence: CATSSGDFQETQYF. CDR3 DNA sequence: TGTGCCACCAGCAGTGGGGACTTCCAAGAGACCCAGTACTTC.

This clonotype was detected a few times. The rearrangement uses TRBV21-1 and TRBJ2-7; TRBD1, the table's D call, lacks a check against the DNA. TRBV21-1 is designated a pseudogene. The CDR3 has 16 residues. The CDR3 DNA reads TGTGCCAGCAGCAAAGAGGGACAGGGGAGCTCCTACGAGCAGTACTTC. Translating gives CASSKEGQGSSYEQYF.

The V and J genes are TRBV4-2 and TRBJ2-1; 11 bases fit TRBD2. The germline CDR1 and CDR2 sequences are LGHNA and YNFKEQ. The CDR3 is made up of 15 amino acids. Trimming at V came to 5 bases and at J to 6 bases, leaving 6 bases not matched to a gene. The CDR3 loop is CASSSGTSGPNEQFF. CDR3 coding DNA: TGTGCCAGCAGCTCCGGGACTAGCGGTCCCAATGAGCAGTTCTTC.

The rearrangement joins TRBV6-1 to TRBJ1-1; 10 bases are a match to TRBD1. Trimming removed 8 bases from V and 2 bases from J; junction bases left unmatched: 8. CDR1 is MNHNS, CDR2 SASEGT, per germline. The length of the CDR3 is 15 residues. The CDR3 bases are TGTGCCAGCGAAAGGGACAGGGGCTTAAACACTGAAGCTTTCTTT. This sequence encodes CASERDRGLNTEAFF.